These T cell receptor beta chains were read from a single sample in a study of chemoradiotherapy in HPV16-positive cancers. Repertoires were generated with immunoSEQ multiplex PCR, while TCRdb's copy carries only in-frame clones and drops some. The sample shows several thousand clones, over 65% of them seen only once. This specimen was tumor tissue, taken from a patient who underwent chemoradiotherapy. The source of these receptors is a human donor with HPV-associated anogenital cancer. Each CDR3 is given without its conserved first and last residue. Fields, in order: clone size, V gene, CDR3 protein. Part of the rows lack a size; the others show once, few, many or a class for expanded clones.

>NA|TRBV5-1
ASSLEGRGQY
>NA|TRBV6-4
ASSDSETGGIQPQH
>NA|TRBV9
ASSPRSGWDTQY
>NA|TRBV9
ASSVERGTQY
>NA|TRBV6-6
ASRGGEQY
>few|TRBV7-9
ASSYGPDQESTYNSPLH
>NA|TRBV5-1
ASSLGTGSYGYT
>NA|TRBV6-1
AALLWGKGNGELF
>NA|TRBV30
AWSGLIPGFLNTEAF
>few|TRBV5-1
ASSSPGGYNEQF
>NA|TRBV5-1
ASSLYGTSGPLEQY
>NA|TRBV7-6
ASSLFYAGTSSLYEQY
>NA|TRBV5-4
ASRGGLAGGNTGELF
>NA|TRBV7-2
ASSLAAGMYEQY
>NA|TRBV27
ASSNAAGETEAF
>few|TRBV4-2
ASSQDTKPRDGYT
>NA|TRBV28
ASRPDRGRYEQY
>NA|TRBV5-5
ASSHGLTEAF
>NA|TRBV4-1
ASSPPPSGGITGELF
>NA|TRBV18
ASSPRQGVGEQY
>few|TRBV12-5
ASGSTVSYEQY
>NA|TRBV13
ASSWTVSYT
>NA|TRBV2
ASSEARTTHQPQH
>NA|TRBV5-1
ASSFGGAYEQY
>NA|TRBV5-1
ASSLGGVRVAF
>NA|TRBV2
ASSEGTGELF
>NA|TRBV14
ASSQEVSAAFGELF
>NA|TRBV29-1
SVEQSSDTQY
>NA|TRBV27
ASSFEGEQY
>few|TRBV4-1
ASSQDLSYGYT
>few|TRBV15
ATGRGVDNEQF
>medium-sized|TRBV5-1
ASSSYVDGYEQY
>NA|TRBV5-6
ASSQTGNYEQY
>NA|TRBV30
AWSIGDMNTEAF
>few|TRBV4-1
ASSQVEGQGGEKLF
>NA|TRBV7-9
ASSLDLVNTEAF
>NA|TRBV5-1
ASSLDGQGGVYEQY
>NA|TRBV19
ASSISDMNTEAF
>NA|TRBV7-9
ASSPLYEQY
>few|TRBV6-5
ASSYSGQEATYGYT
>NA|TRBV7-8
ASSRGQIYEQY
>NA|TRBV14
ASSQKTGTSGGRWETQY
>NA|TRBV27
ASRTGTGSAGELF
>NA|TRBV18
ASSPPTGSNEKLF
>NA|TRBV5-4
ASTDRDRVYDEQF
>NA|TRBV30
AWGTVQPQH
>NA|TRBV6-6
ASSPGESPLH
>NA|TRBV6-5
ASSYQGGGYEQY
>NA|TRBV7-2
ASSMTSGVYNEQF